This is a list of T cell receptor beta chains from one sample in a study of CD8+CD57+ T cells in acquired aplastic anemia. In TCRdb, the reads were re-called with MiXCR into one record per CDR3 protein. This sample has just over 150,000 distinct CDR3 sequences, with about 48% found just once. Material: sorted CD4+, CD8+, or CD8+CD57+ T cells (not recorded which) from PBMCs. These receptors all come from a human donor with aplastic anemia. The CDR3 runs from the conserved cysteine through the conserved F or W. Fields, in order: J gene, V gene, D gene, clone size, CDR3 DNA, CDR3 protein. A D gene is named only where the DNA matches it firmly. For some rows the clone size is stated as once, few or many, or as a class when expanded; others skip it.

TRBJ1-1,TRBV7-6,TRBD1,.,TGTGCCAGCAGTCAAGGACAGGGGGCTCCTGAAGCTTTCTTT,CASSQGQGAPEAFF
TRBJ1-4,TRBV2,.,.,TGTGCCAGCACTCGGGGCCTTAATGAAAAACTGTTTTTT,CASTRGLNEKLFF
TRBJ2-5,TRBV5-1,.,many,TGCGCCAGCAGCCTCAACTTTGAAGAGACCCAGTACTTC,CASSLNFEETQYF
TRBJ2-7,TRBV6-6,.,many,TGTGCCAGCATTCCAGCAACAGGAGGCCGGGAGCAGTACTTC,CASIPATGGREQYF
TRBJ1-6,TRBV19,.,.,TGTGCCAGTAGTCCAGAAGGGTGGGCCCTCCACTTT,CASSPEGWALHF
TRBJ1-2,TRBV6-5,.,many,TGTGCCAGCAGTTACTCTGGGGCAGCAGATAACTATGGCTACACCTTC,CASSYSGAADNYGYTF
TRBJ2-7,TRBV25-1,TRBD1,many,TGTGCCAGCAGTGAACTGGGACAGGGGGAGTACGAGCAGTACTTC,CASSELGQGEYEQYF
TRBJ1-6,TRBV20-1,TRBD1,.,TGCAGTGCTTTTGGACAGGGGAATTCACCCCTCCACTTT,CSAFGQGNSPLHF
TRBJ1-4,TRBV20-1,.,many,TGCAGTGCTAGAACCCGAGCCGCAGAAAAACTGTTTTTT,CSARTRAAEKLFF
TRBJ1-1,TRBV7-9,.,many,TGTGCCAGCAGCTCGGACCATGGCCCTGAAGCTTTCTTT,CASSSDHGPEAFF
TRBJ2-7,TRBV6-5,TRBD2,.,TGTGCCAGCAGTTACTCGGCGGGAGGGTCCTACGAGCAGTACTTC,CASSYSAGGSYEQYF
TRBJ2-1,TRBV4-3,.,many,TGCGCCAGCAGCCAAGATCGAAGGGTTCCCCTCAATGAGCAGTTCTTC,CASSQDRRVPLNEQFF